Each of the 19 T cell receptor beta chains below was sequenced from the same sample in a study of vaccination and CD4 T cells after COVID-19. These TCRs are of unknown antigen specificity. Treatment indicated: approximately nine-day PBMC culture with coronavirus spike peptide pools or control peptides (ViraFEST assay). Oncomine TCR Beta short-read sequencing was applied to DNA from cultured CD4+ T cells. One entry per CDR3 protein, called by TCRdb with MiXCR from the PCR reads. Of around 19,000 distinct CDR3 sequences listed, about half are singletons. The sequencing sample was made of CD4+ T cells from blood, cultured in vitro. These receptors originate from a human donor who had recovered from COVID-19.

The chain uses TRBV11-2 and TRBJ2-7; 11 bases fit TRBD2. The germline CDR1 and CDR2 sequences are SGHAT and FQNNGV. The CDR3 covers 14 residues. V lost 3 bases, J lost 3 bases, and 1 base stayed unmatched. The DNA for the CDR3 is TGTGCCAGCAGCTTTGGACTAGCGGGCTACGAGCAGTACTTC. Translated: CASSFGLAGYEQYF.

The gene calls are TRBV7-2 and TRBJ2-3; maybe TRBD2 (6 bases). The length of the CDR3 is 19 residues. Germline assignment: CDR1 SGHTA and CDR2 FQGNSA. V dropped 8 bases and J dropped 1 base, with 28 bases sitting between them. CDR3 in DNA: TGTGCCAGCGCCAACCTAGCGCCTATCGGCTTCGGGGGCACAGATACGCAGTATTTT. This gives the protein CASANLAPIGFGGTDTQYF.

The rearrangement joins TRBV6-1 to TRBJ2-2; D tentatively fits TRBD1 or TRBD2 (6 bases each). V shed 5 bases and J shed 7 bases, with 14 bases lying between them. Germline CDR1 is MNHNS and CDR2 is SASEGT. The CDR3 has 14 amino acids. The CDR3 nucleotides read TGTGCCAGCAGTCCCCAGGGGAGGATCGGGGAGCTGTTTTTT. Encoded protein: CASSPQGRIGELFF.

This clonotype came up a few times. The chain employs TRBV2 and TRBJ1-3; D ambiguous. The CDR3 consists of 15 residues. CDR1 SNHLY and CDR2 FYNNEI come from the germline V gene. V lost 6 bases and J lost 0, with 12 bases in between. CDR3 in amino acids: CASSATVPSGNTIYF. The CDR3 region has the DNA TGTGCCAGCAGCGCGACCGTACCCTCTGGAAACACCATATATTTT.

The sample holds a few counts of this clonotype. CDR3 nucleotides: TGCGCCAGCAGGAAGGGACAGTCAGGGCCGGGCTATGGCTACACCTTC. It specifies CASRKGQSGPGYGYTF. The gene calls are TRBV10-2 and TRBJ1-2; TRBD1 matches at 7 bases. Looked up from germline, CDR1 is WSHSY and CDR2 is SAAADI. The CDR3 has 16 residues. J lost 4 bases, V lost 6 bases, and 14 bases had no gene match.

The V gene is TRBV4-3, the J gene TRBJ2-7; TRBD1 might be the D (7 bases). Trimming pared 3 bases from V and 2 bases from J, leaving 17 bases between. Germline V gene lookup returns CDR1 LGHNA and CDR2 YSLEER. CDR3 length: 16 residues. The CDR3 here is CASSQGGGTVAYEQYF. The CDR3, as DNA: TGCGCCAGCAGCCAGGGTGGGGGGACAGTTGCCTACGAGCAGTACTTC.

The V gene is TRBV7-9, the J gene TRBJ2-1, with TRBD1 identical over 12 bases. Germline-derived CDR1 and CDR2 are SEHNR and FQNEAQ (reference sequence). J gave up 9 bases and V 4 bases, and 7 bases lay outside the gene matches. This CDR3 contains 15 residues. This CDR3 reads CASSSPGQGAFEQFF. CDR3 sequence (DNA): TGTGCCAGCAGCTCCCCGGGACAGGGGGCTTTTGAGCAGTTCTTC.

The chain links TRBV6-1 to TRBJ2-1, with 8 positions matching TRBD1. Germline CDR1 is MNHNS and CDR2 is SASEGT. The J segment lost 4 bases and the V segment lost 5 bases, leaving 10 bases of the junction unmatched. This CDR3 spans 16 amino acids. The CDR3 nucleotides are TGTGCCAGCAGTAAACACCGGGACAGGTTGTACAATGAGCAGTTCTTC. Translated, it gives CASSKHRDRLYNEQFF.

The gene calls are TRBV10-3 and TRBJ2-7; the match to TRBD1 covers 12 bases. Germline CDR1 reads ENHRY; CDR2 reads SYGVKD. J was trimmed by 6 bases and V by 4 bases; bases with no gene match: 10. This CDR3 is 16 amino acids long. The CDR3 reads CAISGVPGQGATEQYF. CDR3 nucleotide sequence: TGTGCCATCAGTGGCGTACCGGGACAGGGGGCAACCGAGCAGTACTTC.

The chain has TRBV7-8 and TRBJ1-3; no definite D call. Trimming shortened V by 6 bases and J by 0 bases, and 6 bases separated the two germline ends. The germline V gene has CDR1 SGHVS and CDR2 FQNEAQ. This CDR3 is built from 13 residues. CDR3 DNA sequence: TGTGCCAGCAGGCCCCACTCTGGAAACACCATATATTTT. Translated: CASRPHSGNTIYF.

This clonotype has just a few counts. This chain joins TRBV5-8 and TRBJ2-3; a possible D gene is TRBD2 (7 bases). The germline V gene has CDR1 SGHTS and CDR2 YDEGEE. V lost 2 bases and J 2 bases, leaving 12 bases between the germline ends. This CDR3 is built from 15 residues. The CDR3 DNA is TGTGCCAGCAGCTTTGGGGAGGGGGTCACAGATACGCAGTATTTT. As protein: CASSFGEGVTDTQYF.

In the case of this clonotype: At one boundary the junction diverges from the germline segment, which might be a read error. The chain is built from TRBV7-9 and TRBJ2-6, with D possibly matching TRBD2 (6 bases). Germline-derived CDR1 and CDR2 are SEHNR and FQNEAQ (reference sequence). The CDR3 extends over 17 amino acids. CDR3 residues: CASSLASGEAGANVLTF. The CDR3 region has the DNA TGTGCGAGCAGCTTAGCGTCGGGGGAGGCGGGGGCCAACGTCCTGACTTTC. The whole variable domain, remainder taken from reference TRBV7-9 and TRBJ2-6, is DTGVSQNPRHKITKRGQNVTFRCDPISEHNRLYWYRQTLGQGPEFLTYFQNEAQLEKSRLLSDRFSAERPKGSFSTLEIQRTEQGDSAMYLCASSLASGEAGANVLTFGAGSRLTVL.

The V and J genes are TRBV12-3 or TRBV12-4 and TRBJ1-6; TRBD1 matches at 7 bases. V was clipped by 5 bases and J by 7 bases; unmatched bases: 5. The CDR3 totals 14 residues. The DNA for the CDR3 is TGTGCCAGCAGTCGACAGGGTAGGAATTCACCCCTCCACTTT. As protein: CASSRQGRNSPLHF.

The V call is TRBV19, the J call TRBJ2-3; D unresolved. Germline-derived CDR1 and CDR2 are LNHDA and SQIVND (reference sequence). The V gene lost 5 bases and the J gene lost 6 bases, with 15 bases spanning the gap. CDR3 length: 14 residues. CDR3 sequence (DNA): TGTGCCAGTAGTCTCTGGTCGTCCGAGGATACGCAGTATTTT. It codes for CASSLWSSEDTQYF.

The chain carries TRBV4-3 and TRBJ1-1; D gene unclear. Germline V CDR1 and CDR2: LGHNA, YSLEER. The CDR3 has 16 amino acids. V shed 0 bases and J shed 9 bases, with 20 bases lying between them. This CDR3 reads CASSQDNWLGRQKAFF. The CDR3 coding sequence is TGCGCCAGCAGCCAAGATAATTGGTTGGGAAGGCAAAAAGCTTTCTTT.

The J gene is TRBJ2-7, the V gene TRBV27, with 9 positions matching TRBD1. Germline CDR1 and CDR2: MNHEY and SMNVEV (reference sequence). The CDR3 runs to 15 residues. V shed 7 bases and J 6 bases; nucleotides not matched to a gene: 13. The CDR3 DNA reads as TGTGCCAGCACCCAGAATTGGGACAGGGTGGCCGAGCAGTACTTC. Its protein is CASTQNWDRVAEQYF.

There are a few counts of this clonotype. The genes are TRBV6-1 and TRBJ1-2; TRBD1 matches at 8 bases. There are 13 residues in the CDR3. The V gene's germline CDR1 is MNHNS and CDR2 SASEGT. The ends lost 5 bases at V and 7 bases at J; junction bases unmatched: 6. The CDR3, as DNA: TGTGCCAGCAGTCAGGACAGGGCTAGTGGCTACACCTTC. Translated, it gives CASSQDRASGYTF.

CDR3 sequence (DNA): TGTGCCAGCAGCCCTTGGACTAGAAAGGACAATGAGCAGTTCTTC. Translation gives CASSPWTRKDNEQFF. This chain joins TRBV28 and TRBJ2-1; 7 bases are shared with TRBD2. Germline loops: CDR1 MDHEN, CDR2 SYDVKM. J was trimmed by 5 bases and V by 6 bases; bases with no gene match: 10. There are 15 residues in the CDR3.

The chain couples TRBV7-9 to TRBJ1-1, with no clear D. V was pared by 5 bases and J by 6 bases, with 13 bases between. This CDR3 region has 13 residues. CDR1 SEHNR and CDR2 FQNEAQ come from the germline V gene (reference sequence). For the CDR3, the DNA is TGTGCCAGCAGCCCTAGACGACAAGCTGAAGCTTTCTTT. Amino acid sequence: CASSPRRQAEAFF.